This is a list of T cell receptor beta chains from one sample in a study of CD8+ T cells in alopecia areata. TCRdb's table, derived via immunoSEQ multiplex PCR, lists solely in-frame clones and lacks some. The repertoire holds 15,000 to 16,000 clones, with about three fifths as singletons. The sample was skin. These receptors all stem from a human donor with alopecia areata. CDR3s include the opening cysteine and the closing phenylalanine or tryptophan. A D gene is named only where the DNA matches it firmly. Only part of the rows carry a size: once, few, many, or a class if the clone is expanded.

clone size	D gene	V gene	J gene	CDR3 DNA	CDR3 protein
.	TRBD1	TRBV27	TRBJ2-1	TGTGCCAGCAGACCTACAGGACAGGGTCGGGCCTACAATGAGCAGTTCTTC	CASRPTGQGRAYNEQFF
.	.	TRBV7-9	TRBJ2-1	TGTGCCAGCAGCCTTGGGGGTGGCTACAATGAGCAGTTCTTC	CASSLGGGYNEQFF
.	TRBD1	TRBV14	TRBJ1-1	TGTGCCAGCAGCCAAAAGGAGACACGGACAGGGGGTTCAGCTTTCTTT	CASSQKETRTGGSAFF
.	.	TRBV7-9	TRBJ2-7	TGTGCCAGCAGCTTACCAGGTGGCGAGCAGTACTTC	CASSLPGGEQYF
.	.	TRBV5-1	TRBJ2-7	TGCGCCAGCAGCTTACTCGGACAGTTATCCGAGCAGTACTTC	CASSLLGQLSEQYF
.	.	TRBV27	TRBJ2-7	TGTGCCAGCAGTTTATCCCAACAGTACGAGCAGTACTTC	CASSLSQQYEQYF
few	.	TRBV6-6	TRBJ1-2	TGTGCCAGCAGCCACGAAGGTGGTAGCTTCACCTTC	CASSHEGGSFTF
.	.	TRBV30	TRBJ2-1	TGTGCCTGGAGTGAGGGGTTTACCCTTAATGAGCAGTTCTTC	CAWSEGFTLNEQFF
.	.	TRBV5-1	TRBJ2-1	TGCGCCAGCAGTTACCTCTCGGGCGGCCTAAACAATGAGCAGTTCTTC	CASSYLSGGLNNEQFF
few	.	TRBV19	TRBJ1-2	TGTGCCAGTAGTATAGGAAGCCGTGGACGGAGCCCTGACTATGGCTACACCTTC	CASSIGSRGRSPDYGYTF
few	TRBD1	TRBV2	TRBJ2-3	TGTGCCAGCAGTTACGCCATGGACAGGGTTAGCACAGATACGCAGTATTTT	CASSYAMDRVSTDTQYF
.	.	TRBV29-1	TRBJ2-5	TGCAGCGTTGAAGATCTAAGGTTTGCGGAGACCCAGTACTTC	CSVEDLRFAETQYF
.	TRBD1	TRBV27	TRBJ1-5	TGTGCCAGCAGTTTGACAGGGGCTGATAGCAATCAGCCCCAGCATTTT	CASSLTGADSNQPQHF
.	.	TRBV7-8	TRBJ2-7	TGTGCCAGCAACTCCGACTTAGGCGGGGATAAGCAGTACTTC	CASNSDLGGDKQYF
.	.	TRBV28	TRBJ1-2	TGTGCCAGCAGTTTAATGGGGGGTGACCGCTATGGCTACACCTTC	CASSLMGGDRYGYTF
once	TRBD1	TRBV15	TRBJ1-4	TGTGCCACCAGCGTTGGACAGGGGGATGAAAAACTGTTTTTT	CATSVGQGDEKLFF
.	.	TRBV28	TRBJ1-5	TGTGCCAGCAGGTCCCGGTTTTGGGTTCATCAGCCCCAGCATTTT	CASRSRFWVHQPQHF
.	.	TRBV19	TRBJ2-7	TGTGCCAGTAGCGCCGGACAGTCCTACGAGCAGTACTTC	CASSAGQSYEQYF
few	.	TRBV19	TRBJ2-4	TGTGCCAGTAGGGGTTTGGGCATTCAGTACTTC	CASRGLGIQYF
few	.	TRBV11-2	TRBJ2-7	TGTGCCAGCAGGATGCACGAAAGCTCCTACGAGCAGTACTTC	CASRMHESSYEQYF
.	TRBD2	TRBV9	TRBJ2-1	TGTGCCAGCAGCGCAAAGCGTCTAGCGGCCTTTGGGGATGAGCAGTTCTTC	CASSAKRLAAFGDEQFF
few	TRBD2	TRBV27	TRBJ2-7	TGTGCCAGCAGACGCTGGGGGACTAGCGGATTGTACGAGCAGTACTTC	CASRRWGTSGLYEQYF
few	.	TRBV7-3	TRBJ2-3	TGTGCCAGCAGCGACTACGGCGCTAGAGATACGCAGTATTTT	CASSDYGARDTQYF
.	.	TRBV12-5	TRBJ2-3	TGTGCTAGTGGTTTTAGTGGGAGTCCCCAGCAGTATTTT	CASGFSGSPQQYF
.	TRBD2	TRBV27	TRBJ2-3	TGTGCCAGCAGAAACCTAGCGGGAGGTACAGATACGCAGTATTTT	CASRNLAGGTDTQYF
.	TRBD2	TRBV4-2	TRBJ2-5	TGTGCCAGCAGCTCAGGGACTAGCGGCCCTCAAGAGACCCAGTACTTC	CASSSGTSGPQETQYF
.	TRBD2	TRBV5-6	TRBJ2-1	TGTGCCAGCAGGGCGGGACTAGCGGGATTGTACAATGAGCAGTTCTTC	CASRAGLAGLYNEQFF
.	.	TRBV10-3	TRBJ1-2	TGTGCCATCAACCCCGGGACAAAGGATGGCTACACCTTC	CAINPGTKDGYTF
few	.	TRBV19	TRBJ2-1	TGTGCCAGTACGGGGGTTAGGGGACACAATGAGCAGTTCTTC	CASTGVRGHNEQFF
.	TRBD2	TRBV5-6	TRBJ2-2	TGTGCCAGCAGCTCCATAGCGGGACGGGCTTACGGGGAGCTGTTTTTT	CASSSIAGRAYGELFF
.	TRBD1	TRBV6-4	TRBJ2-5	TGTGCCAGCAGTGAGGTGGCAGGGGGCTCAGAGACCCAGTACTTC	CASSEVAGGSETQYF
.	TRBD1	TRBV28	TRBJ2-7	TGTGCCAGCAGTTCTTACCGGGACAGGGGGTCCTACGAGCAGTACTTC	CASSSYRDRGSYEQYF
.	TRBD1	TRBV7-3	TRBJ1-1	TGTGCCAGCAGTCCACAGGGGGTAACTGAAGCTTTCTTT	CASSPQGVTEAFF
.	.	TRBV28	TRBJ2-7	TGTGCCAGCAGTTCTGACAGCTTTCCACTGTACGAGCAGTACTTC	CASSSDSFPLYEQYF
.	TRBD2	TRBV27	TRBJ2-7	TGTGCCAGCAGATATGCGTCTAGCGGGGGCTACGAGCAGTACTTC	CASRYASSGGYEQYF
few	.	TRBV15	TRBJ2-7	TGTGCCACCAGCAGACTCCCCTGGACAGGGGACTCAAACCGGGAGGGCGAGCAGTACTTC	CATSRLPWTGDSNREGEQYF
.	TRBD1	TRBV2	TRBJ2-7	TGTGCCAGCATGTTGGGGACAGGTTACTACGAGCAGTACTTC	CASMLGTGYYEQYF
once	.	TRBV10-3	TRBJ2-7	TGTGCCATCAGTGACACCCGCCCGACAGGAGGGGACTACGAGCAGTACTTC	CAISDTRPTGGDYEQYF
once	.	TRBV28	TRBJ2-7	TGTGCCAGCAGTTTATTTGGGTCCTACGAGCAGTACTTC	CASSLFGSYEQYF
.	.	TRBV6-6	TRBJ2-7	TGTGCCAGCAGTTACTCCCGGGGAAGCGAGCAGTACTTC	CASSYSRGSEQYF
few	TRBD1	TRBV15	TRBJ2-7	TGTGCCACCAGCAGAGGTGGACAGGACTACGAGCAGTACTTC	CATSRGGQDYEQYF
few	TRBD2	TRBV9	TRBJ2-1	TGTGCCAGCAGCGCAGCGGGAGGGCCCCCCTACAATGAGCAGTTCTTC	CASSAAGGPPYNEQFF
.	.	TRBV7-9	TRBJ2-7	TGCGCCAGCAGCCAAGTGGATATGGGTTTTCCCTCAGGCGAGCAGTACTTC	CASSQVDMGFPSGEQYF
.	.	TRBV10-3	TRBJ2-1	TGTGCCATCGGGTTATCAGACGGCATGGGACGGGGACACAACAATGAGCAGTTCTTC	CAIGLSDGMGRGHNNEQFF
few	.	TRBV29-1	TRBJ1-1	TGCAGTGTGTCGCGGACAGAATCGAACACTGAAGCTTTCTTT	CSVSRTESNTEAFF
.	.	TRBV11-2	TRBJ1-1	TGTGCCAGCAGCTTAAGTCCGGACAGCAACACTGAAGCTTTCTTT	CASSLSPDSNTEAFF
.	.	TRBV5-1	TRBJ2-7	TGCGCCAGCAGCGTGGGGGCCGCGGGGTACGAGCAGTACTTC	CASSVGAAGYEQYF
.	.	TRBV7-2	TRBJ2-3	TGTGCCAGCAGCTTTAGGGGTCTAGATACGCAGTATTTT	CASSFRGLDTQYF
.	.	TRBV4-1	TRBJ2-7	TGCGCCAGCAGCCAACCGATAACGACTTTCACTCCCTACGAGCAGTACTTC	CASSQPITTFTPYEQYF
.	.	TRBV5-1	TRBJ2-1	TGCGCCAGCAGCTGGTCCGACGTAGCGTACAATGAGCAGTTCTTC	CASSWSDVAYNEQFF
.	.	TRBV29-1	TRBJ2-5	TGCAGCGTTGAGATTTTTAAAGAGACCCAGTACTTC	CSVEIFKETQYF
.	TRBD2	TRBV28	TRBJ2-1	TGTGCCAGCAGTTTCCCCCCACTAGCGGCCTACAATGAGCAGTTCTTC	CASSFPPLAAYNEQFF
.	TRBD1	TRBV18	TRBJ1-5	TGTGCCAGCTCCCTTACAGGGGCGGGCAATCAGCCCCAGCATTTT	CASSLTGAGNQPQHF
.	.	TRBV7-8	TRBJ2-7	TGTGCCAGCAGCTTAGACATTTTATGGCGGGTCTCCTACGAGCAGTACTTC	CASSLDILWRVSYEQYF
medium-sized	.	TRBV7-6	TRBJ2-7	TGTGCCAGCAGCTTAGACGTTGGCAGTGCCTACGAGCAGTACTTC	CASSLDVGSAYEQYF
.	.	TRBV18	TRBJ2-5	TGTGCCAGCTCACCACCGTTGGCCGAAGGGAGAGTTTTAGAGCAGTACTTC	CASSPPLAEGRVLEQYF
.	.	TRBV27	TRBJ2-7	TGTGCCAGCAGTCAGGGGACACCTACCTACGAGCAGTACTTC	CASSQGTPTYEQYF
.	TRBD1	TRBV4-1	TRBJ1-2	TGTGCCAGCAGCCAAGATCGGAGACAGGGGGCAAGTGGCTACACCTTC	CASSQDRRQGASGYTF